These 25 T cell receptor beta chains came from one sample sequenced in a study of blood T cell repertoires in COVID-19. Profiled with immunoSEQ multiplex PCR; TCRdb holds only in-frame clones, not every one. The sample contains 100,000 to 120,000 clones, about two thirds of which appear only once. The sequenced material came from peripheral blood. The receptor set was obtained from a woman in her 40s with acute or convalescent COVID-19.

V is TRBV6-6 and J is TRBJ1-6; TRBD1 agrees at 10 bases. The germline CDR1 and CDR2 sequences are MNHNY and SVGAGI (reference sequence). The trim removed 4 bases at V and 7 bases at J, leaving 1 base unmatched. This CDR3 has 14 amino acids. In nucleotides, the CDR3 is TGTGCCAGCAGTTCGACAGGGGGCAATTCACCCCTCCACTTT. It translates to CASSSTGGNSPLHF.

Remarks on this clone: A much larger clone lies one base from this, so it may be a read error. The genes are TRBV30 and TRBJ1-1; the D is unclear. Germline V lookup: CDR1 GTSNPN, CDR2 SVGIG (reference sequence). The CDR3 is made up of 12 amino acids. Trimming took off 7 bases at V and 5 bases at J, with 14 bases between the two ends. The CDR3 sequence: CAYLVRVTEAFF. CDR3 sequence (DNA): TGTGCCTACCTTGTCCGGGTAACTGAAGCTTTCTTT. The full variable domain, rest sourced from reference TRBV30 and TRBJ1-1, is SQTIHQWPATLVQPVGSPLSLECTVEGTSNPNLYWYRQAAGRGLQLLFYSVGIGQISSEVPQNLSASRPQDRQFILSSKKLLLSDSGFYLCAYLVRVTEAFFGQGTRLTVV.

This chain links TRBV2 with TRBJ2-5, with 10 bases that match TRBD1. The junction had 6 bases not matched to a gene; V was cut back by 3 bases and J by 5 bases. CDR3 length: 15 amino acids. Germline CDR1 SNHLY, CDR2 FYNNEI. CDR3 sequence: CASSDSTGGGETQYF. The CDR3 DNA follows: TGTGCCAGCAGTGACTCGACAGGGGGCGGGGAGACCCAGTACTTC.

V usage is TRBV7-9 and J usage is TRBJ2-1; 8 bases match TRBD1. Trimming at V came to 5 bases and at J to 8 bases, leaving 17 bases not matched to a gene. CDR1 is SEHNR, CDR2 FQNEAQ, per germline (reference sequence). This CDR3 region has 17 residues. CDR3 in DNA: TGTGCCAGCAGCCGCGGACAGGGTAACTCCCTTTGGGATGAGCAGTTCTTC. It encodes CASSRGQGNSLWDEQFF. Full variable domain (outside the CDR3, taken from reference TRBV7-9 and TRBJ2-1): DTGVSQNPRHKITKRGQNVTFRCDPISEHNRLYWYRQTLGQGPEFLTYFQNEAQLEKSRLLSDRFSAERPKGSFSTLEIQRTEQGDSAMYLCASSRGQGNSLWDEQFFGPGTRLTVL.

This chain uses TRBV2 with TRBJ2-5; 10 nucleotides match TRBD2. Per germline, CDR1 SNHLY and CDR2 FYNNEI. The CDR3 runs 13 residues. Trimming cost V 5 bases and J 5 bases; bases outside gene matches: 2. CDR3 in DNA: TGTGCCAGCAGTTATAGCGGGGGGGAGACCCAGTACTTC. The encoded protein is CASSYSGGETQYF.

At least ten counts were recorded for this clone. Other nucleotide sequences in the sample specify the same CDR3. The gene calls are TRBV30 and TRBJ2-7; a weak D match, TRBD1 (6 bases). This CDR3 has 13 amino acids. Germline loops: CDR1 GTSNPN, CDR2 SVGIG (reference sequence). Trimming left V 0 bases short and J 4 bases short, with 10 bases between. The CDR3 DNA sequence: TGTGCCTGGAGTGTGGGACAATCTTACGAGCAGTACTTC. Its protein is CAWSVGQSYEQYF.

The chain has TRBV5-1 and TRBJ1-2; D might be TRBD1 (5 bases). The CDR3 totals 15 residues. V gave up 0 bases and J gave up 6 bases, with 15 bases separating them. Germline loops: CDR1 SGHRS, CDR2 YFSETQ. The CDR3 nucleotides are TGCGCCAGCAGCTTGGTTGGCAGGGATGTTGATGGCTACACCTTC. Protein sequence: CASSLVGRDVDGYTF.

The chain has TRBV5-6 and TRBJ2-3; D is possibly TRBD1 (6 bases). Trimming took 4 bases from V and 0 from J, leaving 12 bases between them. Germline CDR1 SGHDT, CDR2 YYEEEE. The CDR3 is 15 amino acids. The DNA of the CDR3 is TGTGCCAGCAGCCCCCAGGGGCCTAGCACAGATACGCAGTATTTT. It translates to CASSPQGPSTDTQYF.

The V and J genes are TRBV2 and TRBJ2-7, with 9 bases matching TRBD2. Germline V lookup: CDR1 SNHLY, CDR2 FYNNEI. This CDR3 contains 16 residues. V dropped 4 bases and J dropped 2; count of bases not matched to a gene: 9. CDR3 region: CASSASFSGGPYEQYF. The CDR3 coding sequence is TGTGCCAGCAGTGCCTCCTTTAGCGGGGGCCCCTACGAGCAGTACTTC.

This chain joins TRBV4-3 and TRBJ2-3, with D maybe TRBD1 (6 bases). V was trimmed by 0 bases and J by 2 bases, leaving 12 bases between them. CDR3 size: 16 residues. The germline CDR1 and CDR2 sequences are LGHNA and YSLEER. This CDR3 is CASSQEHRAHTDTQYF. DNA of the CDR3: TGCGCCAGCAGCCAAGAGCACAGGGCCCACACAGATACGCAGTATTTT.

This clone has just a few counts. The rearrangement uses TRBV6-6 and TRBJ1-2; perhaps TRBD1 as D (5 bases). Trimming pared 5 bases from V and 10 bases from J, leaving 11 bases between. CDR3 length: 11 amino acids. From germline, CDR1 is MNHNY and CDR2 SVGAGI (reference sequence). CDR3 coding DNA: TGTGCCAGCAGTCCCGGGGGGGACTACACCTTC. As protein: CASSPGGDYTF.

The V gene is TRBV6-5, the J gene TRBJ1-1; TRBD1 agrees at 7 bases. The CDR3 sequence is 14 residues long. V trimming: 9 bases; J trimming: 1 base; junction bases outside the gene matches: 8. CDR1 and CDR2 (germline): MNHEY, SVGAGI. As DNA, the CDR3 is TGTGCCAGTTACAGGGGAAGTTCGAACACTGAAGCTTTCTTT. Translated, it gives CASYRGSSNTEAFF.

The chain has TRBV5-6 and TRBJ2-7; 8 nucleotides align to TRBD1. Germline V gene sequence: CDR1 SGHDT, CDR2 YYEEEE. The CDR3 loop spans 14 amino acids. Unmatched junction bases numbered 13, after V lost 9 bases and J lost 5 bases. As DNA, the CDR3 is TGTGCCACCAAAGGACAGGGTGGAAACCACGAGCAGTACTTC. Its protein product is CATKGQGGNHEQYF. Full variable domain (rest looked up from reference TRBV5-6 and TRBJ2-7): DAGVTQSPTHLIKTRGQQVTLRCSPKSGHDTVSWYQQALGQGPQFIFQYYEEEERQRGNFPDRFSGHQFPNYSSELNVNALLLGDSALYLCATKGQGGNHEQYFGPGTRLTVT.

The chain uses TRBV5-4 and TRBJ2-7; 9 bases align to TRBD2. V shed 3 bases, J shed 4 bases, and the junction held 2 bases outside the gene matches. Germline loops: CDR1 SGHNT, CDR2 YYREEE (reference sequence). The CDR3 is 13 residues long. CDR3 loop: CASSSSGVYEQYF. CDR3 sequence (DNA): TGTGCCAGCAGCTCTAGCGGGGTTTACGAGCAGTACTTC.

The genes are TRBV6-6 and TRBJ2-7; D is perhaps TRBD1 (5 bases). This CDR3 spans 11 amino acids. From germline, CDR1 is MNHNY and CDR2 SVGAGI (reference sequence). V lost 6 bases and J 6 bases, leaving 9 bases between the germline ends. The CDR3 DNA is TGTGCCAGCAGGTTTGACAGCGAGCAGTACTTC. Encoded protein: CASRFDSEQYF.

The J gene is TRBJ2-7, the V gene TRBV28; D perhaps matches TRBD1 (6 bases). CDR1 is MDHEN and CDR2 is SYDVKM in the germline V gene. Deletions cut 5 bases from V and 2 bases from J, with 25 bases between. CDR3 length equals 18 residues. In DNA form, the CDR3 reads TGTGCCAGCAGTGTCGGCACTAGGGGAGACAGGCAGGCCTACGAGCAGTACTTC. Protein: CASSVGTRGDRQAYEQYF.

At least ten counts were recorded for this clone. V and J are TRBV3-1 (or the pseudogene TRBV3-2) and TRBJ2-7, with TRBD2 matching 7 bases. V shed 4 bases, J shed 2 bases, and the junction held 8 bases outside the gene matches. The CDR3 runs to 15 residues. From germline, CDR1 is LGHDT and CDR2 YNNKEL (reference sequence). The DNA of the CDR3 is TGTGCCAGCAGCCCCCACGCGGGGGTAGCCTACGAGCAGTACTTC. Translated: CASSPHAGVAYEQYF.

J is TRBJ1-2 and V is TRBV30, with D possibly matching TRBD1 (5 bases). The CDR3 extends over 11 amino acids. Trimming pared 0 bases from V and 6 bases from J, leaving 5 bases between. Germline lookup yields CDR1 GTSNPN and CDR2 SVGIG (reference sequence). CDR3 nucleotide sequence: TGTGCCTGGAGTGTACAGGATGGCTACACCTTC. It is translated as CAWSVQDGYTF.

This chain connects TRBV3-1 (or the pseudogene TRBV3-2) to TRBJ2-7, with 10 bases that match TRBD1. J gave up 6 bases and V 2 bases, and 4 bases lay outside the gene matches. Germline CDR1 is LGHDT and CDR2 is YNNKEL (reference sequence). This CDR3 comprises 14 residues. The DNA for the CDR3 is TGTGCCAGCAGCCAATGGGACAGGGGAGGCGAGCAGTACTTC. Residues: CASSQWDRGGEQYF.

The gene calls are TRBV28 and TRBJ2-5; D may be TRBD2 (6 bases). Germline CDR1 MDHEN, CDR2 SYDVKM. This CDR3 is 12 amino acids long. Trimming pared 4 bases from V and 5 bases from J, leaving 8 bases between. CDR3 nucleotides: TGTGCCAGCAGTTACCGGGGGGAGACCCAGTACTTC. Its translation: CASSYRGETQYF.

There are a few counts of this clone. This chain uses TRBV3-1 (or the pseudogene TRBV3-2) with TRBJ2-3; 11 bases align to TRBD2. Germline-derived CDR1 and CDR2 are LGHDT and YNNKEL (reference sequence). The V gene end was trimmed by 9 bases and the J gene end by 6 bases; junction bases not matched to a gene: 5. The CDR3 consists of 13 residues. CDR3 region: CASSGGARDTQYF. In DNA form, the CDR3 reads TGTGCCAGTAGCGGGGGGGCCCGGGATACGCAGTATTTT.

The rearrangement joins TRBV11-1 to TRBJ2-7; the D is unclear. V lost 7 bases and J 0 bases, leaving 13 bases between the germline ends. CDR1 SGHAT and CDR2 FQDESV come from the germline V gene (reference sequence). This CDR3 has 14 residues. CDR3 in DNA: TGTGCCAGCAAGAAGCTTCTAAGCTCCTACGAGCAGTACTTC. It is translated as CASKKLLSSYEQYF.

This chain links TRBV6-5 with TRBJ1-1; 8 bases line up with TRBD1. With 6 bases clipped from V and 1 base from J, the junction kept 7 bases outside the gene matches. CDR3 length: 15 amino acids. Germline V gene data show CDR1 as MNHEY and CDR2 as SVGAGI. The CDR3 sequence: CASSATGTGNTEAFF. The DNA of the CDR3 is TGTGCCAGCAGCGCTACCGGGACAGGGAACACTGAAGCTTTCTTT.

V usage is TRBV27 and J usage is TRBJ2-7; D is possibly TRBD2 (6 bases). The CDR3 loop spans 14 amino acids. Between the trimmed V and J ends, which lost 9 bases and 8 bases, there was a span of 23 bases. Germline CDR1 and CDR2: MNHEY and SMNVEV (reference sequence). CDR3 protein: CASKMTGDTPKQYF. CDR3 sequence (DNA): TGTGCCAGTAAAATGACGGGGGATACACCAAAGCAGTACTTC.

This sequence joins TRBV6-5 and TRBJ1-2; 9 positions agree with TRBD1. Per germline, CDR1 MNHEY and CDR2 SVGAGI. The ends lost 6 bases at V and 7 bases at J; junction bases unmatched: 9. The CDR3 covers 14 residues. CDR3 nucleotides: TGTGCCAGCAGCAGGGACAGGGATCAAGGTGGCTACACCTTC. Translated: CASSRDRDQGGYTF.